This is a list of T cell receptor beta chains from one sample in a study of post-analysis software for immune sequencing data. One entry per CDR3 protein, called by TCRdb with MiXCR from the PCR reads. Found here are more than 450,000 distinct CDR3 sequences, around 36% of them singletons; the top ten hold 5% to 6%. Sequencing was performed on blood. The origin of the receptors is a girl aged 2-17 years with multiple sclerosis. Both conserved end residues are trimmed from each CDR3. D genes are given only for firm matches.

j_gene,d_gene,v_gene,CDR3aa
TRBJ2-1,TRBD2,TRBV12-3/TRBV12-4,ASSVGLAGIYEQF
TRBJ2-1,-,TRBV6-4,ASSVWAGTNEQF
TRBJ2-7,TRBD2,TRBV5-6,ASSLPTSGGYEQY
TRBJ2-5,TRBD1,TRBV24-1,ATSDPGTGPRLQY
TRBJ2-3,TRBD2,TRBV4-1,ASSHRGEIIRDTQY
TRBJ1-1,-,TRBV3-1,ASSQGAGRGSIAF
TRBJ1-2,TRBD1,TRBV6-2/TRBV6-3,ASREGQGYGYT
TRBJ1-2,-,TRBV5-1,ASSSDSYGYT
TRBJ2-7,-,TRBV5-1,ASSWEHGRSSYEQY
TRBJ2-6,-,TRBV29-1,SVDRSGANVLT
TRBJ2-3,-,TRBV21-1,ASSKLGGTDTQY
TRBJ2-5,TRBD1,TRBV7-2,ASRADRVSETQY
TRBJ2-5,TRBD1,TRBV24-1,ATSSRTGEETQY
TRBJ1-4,-,TRBV28,ASTENEKLF
TRBJ1-6,TRBD1,TRBV5-1,ASSFGTGPSSPLH
TRBJ1-1,-,TRBV4-1,ASSQGWTEAF
TRBJ2-5,-,TRBV7-2,ASSLDLGGETQY
TRBJ2-1,-,TRBV3-1,ASSLQGFDEQF
TRBJ1-6,-,TRBV6-5,ASHTGSYNSPLH
TRBJ2-3,-,TRBV7-9,ASSFLSLPDTQY
TRBJ1-1,-,TRBV10-1,ASRLRTGTEAF
TRBJ1-5,-,TRBV4-1,ASSQGRIMSGGNQPQH
TRBJ1-1,TRBD1,TRBV5-1,ASSQMPGQGNTEAF
TRBJ1-2,-,TRBV20-1,SALYKGQNYGYT
TRBJ1-1,-,TRBV20-1,SAIAGDAF
TRBJ1-1,-,TRBV5-1,ASSLGTRKTEAF
TRBJ2-7,-,TRBV5-1,ASSPGVRLEQY
TRBJ2-5,TRBD2,TRBV7-2,ASSLRLAEETQY
TRBJ2-5,-,TRBV6-5,ASRFLGGGIETQY
TRBJ1-1,TRBD1,TRBV29-1,SVVGWRQGLFGTWNTEAF
TRBJ2-1,-,TRBV5-1,ASSLDPGGTYNEQF
TRBJ1-4,TRBD1,TRBV7-8,ASSTRQGPSTNEKLF
TRBJ2-3,-,TRBV18,TSSPSGTSDTQY
TRBJ2-4,-,TRBV3-1,ASSPVARGNDKNIQY
TRBJ2-1,-,TRBV5-1,ASSFKETQF
TRBJ2-7,-,TRBV5-6,ASSLGSRREQY
TRBJ2-7,-,TRBV18,ASSPLVSGYSGEQY
TRBJ1-5,-,TRBV12-3/TRBV12-4,ASSSNSNQPQH
-,TRBD2,TRBV20-1,SARDMSGGANEQY
TRBJ2-2,-,TRBV3-1,ASRGATGELF
TRBJ2-1,-,TRBV7-2,ASTHPPGAVDEQF